Presented here are 10 T cell receptor beta chains from one specimen sequenced in a study of blood T cell repertoires in COVID-19. Generated by immunoSEQ multiplex PCR, the TCRdb table keeps only in-frame clones and is missing some. Among around 160,000 clones listed, roughly 85% were seen once. Sequenced: peripheral blood. These receptors were taken from a man in his 60s with acute or convalescent COVID-19.

The chain joins TRBV28 to TRBJ2-7; D possibly corresponds to TRBD1 (6 bases). Germline V gene data show CDR1 as MDHEN and CDR2 as SYDVKM. The CDR3 has 13 residues. V gave up 9 bases and J gave up 3 bases, with 15 bases separating them. The chain's CDR3 is CASKLLDSYEQYF. CDR3 in DNA: TGTGCCAGTAAACTTCTGGACAGCTACGAGCAGTACTTC.

This sequence joins TRBV6-5 and TRBJ1-1; D unresolved. Germline CDR1 MNHEY, CDR2 SVGAGI. V lost 0 bases and J 1 base, leaving 9 bases between the germline ends. The CDR3 length is 15 residues. The CDR3 nucleotides are TGTGCCAGCAGTTACTCGGAGGCAGAGAACACTGAAGCTTTCTTT. Protein: CASSYSEAENTEAFF.

The V call is TRBV3-1 (or the pseudogene TRBV3-2), the J call TRBJ2-5, with 8 bases matching TRBD2. Germline values: CDR1 LGHDT, CDR2 YNNKEL (reference sequence). This CDR3 contains 18 residues. V trimming: 0 bases; J trimming: 4 bases; junction bases outside the gene matches: 13. CDR3 in DNA: TGTGCCAGCAGCCAAGACCCCGGCGTCGGGAGGGCCTCAGAGACCCAGTACTTC. Protein sequence: CASSQDPGVGRASETQYF.

For this clone: The junction does not match germline at one end; this may be a read error. CDR3 amino acids: CASSQDSMGKLFF. The CDR3 nucleotides are TGTGCTAGCAGCCAAGACAGCATGGGAAAACTGTTTTTT. This chain connects TRBV7-7 to TRBJ1-4; D might be TRBD1 (5 bases). The CDR3 sequence is 13 residues long. Germline CDR1 reads SSHAT; CDR2 reads FNYEAQ (reference sequence).

The genes are TRBV7-3 and TRBJ2-2; TRBD2 matches at 13 bases. With 5 bases clipped from V and 7 bases from J, the junction kept 7 bases outside the gene matches. The CDR3 loop spans 16 amino acids. In germline, CDR1 is SGHTA, CDR2 FQGTGA. As DNA, the CDR3 is TGTGCCAGCAGCCGAAGGGGGACTAGCGGGATCGGGGAGCTGTTTTTT. Translation: CASSRRGTSGIGELFF. Using reference TRBV7-3 and TRBJ2-2 for the parts outside the CDR3, the full variable domain is GAGVSQTPSNKVTEKGKYVELRCDPISGHTALYWYRQSLGQGPEFLIYFQGTGAADDSGLPNDRFFAVRPEGSVSTLKIQRTERGDSAVYLCASSRRGTSGIGELFFGEGSRLTVL.

J is TRBJ1-6 and V is TRBV27; 8 bases are shared with TRBD1. The V gene end was trimmed by 6 bases and the J gene end by 5 bases; junction bases not matched to a gene: 9. This CDR3 spans 16 amino acids. The germline CDR1 and CDR2 sequences are MNHEY and SMNVEV (reference sequence). The CDR3 region is CASRTTGGINNSPLHF. The CDR3 nucleotides read TGTGCCAGCAGGACTACAGGGGGGATTAATAATTCACCCCTCCACTTT.

The chain carries TRBV30 and TRBJ2-3, with D possibly TRBD1 on 6 matching bases. CDR1 is GTSNPN, CDR2 SVGIG, per germline (reference sequence). The V and J ends lost 4 bases and 0 bases respectively, with 11 bases between them. The CDR3 sequence is 14 residues long. CDR3 protein: CAWNPTGSTDTQYF. DNA for the CDR3: TGTGCCTGGAACCCGACAGGTAGCACAGATACGCAGTATTTT.

CDR3 residues: CATSDRRPGGRVDEQFF. DNA of the CDR3: TGTGCCACCAGTGATCGGCGCCCAGGCGGGAGGGTGGATGAGCAGTTCTTC. The chain is built from TRBV24-1 and TRBJ2-1, with 9 bases aligning to TRBD2. J gave up 8 bases and V 3 bases, and 13 bases lay outside the gene matches. CDR1 and CDR2 from the germline V gene are KGHDR and SFDVKD. CDR3 length: 17 amino acids.

The chain uses TRBV19 and TRBJ1-2, with D possibly matching TRBD1 (5 bases). The CDR3 contains 14 residues. Germline V gene sequence: CDR1 LNHDA, CDR2 SQIVND (reference sequence). V shed 4 bases and J shed 7 bases, with 16 bases lying between them. The CDR3 here is CASSTPSAGRGYTF. The CDR3 DNA reads as TGTGCCAGTAGTACCCCATCGGCGGGGCGTGGCTACACCTTC.

The J gene is TRBJ1-2, the V gene TRBV5-1, with 12 bases identical to TRBD1. Germline CDR1 SGHRS, CDR2 YFSETQ. V gave up 3 bases and J gave up 4 bases; unmatched junction bases: 7. The CDR3 totals 16 residues. CDR3 sequence (DNA): TGCGCCAGCAGCTCGAACCCGGGACAGGGGGCCTATGGCTACACCTTC. Its translation is CASSSNPGQGAYGYTF. Looking up the rest from reference TRBV5-1 and TRBJ1-2 gives the full variable domain: KAGVTQTPRYLIKTRGQQVTLSCSPISGHRSVSWYQQTPGQGLQFLFEYFSETQRNKGNFPGRFSGRQFSNSRSEMNVSTLELGDSALYLCASSSNPGQGAYGYTFGSGTRLTVV.